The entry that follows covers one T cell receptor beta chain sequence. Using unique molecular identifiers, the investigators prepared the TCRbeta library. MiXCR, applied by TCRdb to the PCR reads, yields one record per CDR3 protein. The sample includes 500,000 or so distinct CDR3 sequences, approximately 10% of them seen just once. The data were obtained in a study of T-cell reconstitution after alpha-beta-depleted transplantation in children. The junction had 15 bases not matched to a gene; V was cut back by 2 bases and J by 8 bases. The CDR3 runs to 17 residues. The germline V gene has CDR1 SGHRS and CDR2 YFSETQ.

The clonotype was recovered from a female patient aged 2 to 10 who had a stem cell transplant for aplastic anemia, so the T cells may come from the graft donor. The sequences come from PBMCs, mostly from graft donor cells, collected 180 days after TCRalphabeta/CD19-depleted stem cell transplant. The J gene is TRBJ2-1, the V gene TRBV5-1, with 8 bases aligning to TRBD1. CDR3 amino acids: CASSFSPGGIFRDEQFF. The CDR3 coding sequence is TGCGCCAGCAGCTTCTCACCAGGGGGCATCTTTAGGGATGAGCAGTTCTTC.